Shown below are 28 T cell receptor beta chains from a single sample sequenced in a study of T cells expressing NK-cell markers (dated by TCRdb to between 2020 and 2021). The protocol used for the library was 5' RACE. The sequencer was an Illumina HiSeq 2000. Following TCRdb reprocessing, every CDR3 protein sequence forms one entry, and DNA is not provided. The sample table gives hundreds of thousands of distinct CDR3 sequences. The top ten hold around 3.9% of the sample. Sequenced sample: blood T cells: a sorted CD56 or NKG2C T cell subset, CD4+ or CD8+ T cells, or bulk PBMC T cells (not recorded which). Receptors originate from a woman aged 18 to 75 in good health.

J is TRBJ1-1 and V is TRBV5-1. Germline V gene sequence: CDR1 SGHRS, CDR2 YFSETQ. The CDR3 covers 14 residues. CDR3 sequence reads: CASSLVFGNTEAFF.

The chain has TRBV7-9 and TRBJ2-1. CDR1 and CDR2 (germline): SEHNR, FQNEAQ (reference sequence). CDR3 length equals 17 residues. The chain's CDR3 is CASSFALSSDLYNEQFF.

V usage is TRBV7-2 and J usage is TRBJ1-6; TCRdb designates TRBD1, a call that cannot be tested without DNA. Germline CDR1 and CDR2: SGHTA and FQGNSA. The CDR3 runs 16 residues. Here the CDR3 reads CASSSRKGTVNSPLHF.

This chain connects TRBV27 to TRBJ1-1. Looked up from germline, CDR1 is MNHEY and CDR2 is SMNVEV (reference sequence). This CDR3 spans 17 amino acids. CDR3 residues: CASSLSILVTSNTEAFF.

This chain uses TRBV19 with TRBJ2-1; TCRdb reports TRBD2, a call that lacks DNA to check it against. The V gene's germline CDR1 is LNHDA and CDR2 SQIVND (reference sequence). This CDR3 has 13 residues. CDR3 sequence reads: CATLAGAYNEQFF.

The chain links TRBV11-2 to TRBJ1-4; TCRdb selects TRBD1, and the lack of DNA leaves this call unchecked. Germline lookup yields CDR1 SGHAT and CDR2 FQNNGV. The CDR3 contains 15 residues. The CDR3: CASSLDWGPDEKLFF.

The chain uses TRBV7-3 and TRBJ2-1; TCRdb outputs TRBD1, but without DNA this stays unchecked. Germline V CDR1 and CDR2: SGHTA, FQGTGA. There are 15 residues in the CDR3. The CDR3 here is CASSLSGQPYNEQFF.

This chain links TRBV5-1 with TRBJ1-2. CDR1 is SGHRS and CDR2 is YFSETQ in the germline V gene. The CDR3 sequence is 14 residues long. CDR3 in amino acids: CASRMGGEEYGYTF.

CDR3 sequence reads: CASSQEHRVQETQYF. The V gene is TRBV4-2, the J gene TRBJ2-5. The germline CDR1 and CDR2 sequences are LGHNA and YNFKEQ. The CDR3 runs to 15 residues.

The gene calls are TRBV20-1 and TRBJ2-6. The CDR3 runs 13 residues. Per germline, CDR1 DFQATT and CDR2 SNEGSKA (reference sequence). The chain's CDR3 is CSAKDSGANVLTF.

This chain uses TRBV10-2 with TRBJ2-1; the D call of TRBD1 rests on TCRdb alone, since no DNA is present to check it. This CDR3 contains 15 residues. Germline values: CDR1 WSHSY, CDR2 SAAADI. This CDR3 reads CASTPRGPGVGEQFF.

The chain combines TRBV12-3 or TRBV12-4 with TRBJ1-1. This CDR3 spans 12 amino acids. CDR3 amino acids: CASRNRGTEAFF.

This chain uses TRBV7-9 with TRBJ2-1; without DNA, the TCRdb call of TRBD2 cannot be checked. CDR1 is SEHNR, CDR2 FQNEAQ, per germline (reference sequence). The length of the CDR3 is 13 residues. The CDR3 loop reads CASTPGGSNEQFF.

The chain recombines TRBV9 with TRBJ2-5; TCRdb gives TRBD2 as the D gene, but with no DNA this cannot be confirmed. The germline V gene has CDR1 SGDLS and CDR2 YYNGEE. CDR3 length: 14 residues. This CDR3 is CASSVELVTETQYF.

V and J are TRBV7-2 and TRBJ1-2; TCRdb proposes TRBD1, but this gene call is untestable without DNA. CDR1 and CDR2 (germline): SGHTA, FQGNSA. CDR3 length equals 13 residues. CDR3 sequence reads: CASSRTVDYGYTF. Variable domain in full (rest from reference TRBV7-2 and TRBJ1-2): GAGVSQSPSNKVTEKGKDVELRCDPISGHTALYWYRQSLGQGLEFLIYFQGNSAPDKSGLPSDRFSAERTGGSVSTLTIQRTQQEDSAVYLCASSRTVDYGYTFGSGTRLTVV.

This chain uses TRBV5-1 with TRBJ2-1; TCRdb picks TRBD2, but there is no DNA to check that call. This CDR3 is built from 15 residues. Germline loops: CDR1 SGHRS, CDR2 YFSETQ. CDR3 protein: CASSPLAGDDNEQFF. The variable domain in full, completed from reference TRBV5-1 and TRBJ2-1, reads KAGVTQTPRYLIKTRGQQVTLSCSPISGHRSVSWYQQTPGQGLQFLFEYFSETQRNKGNFPGRFSGRQFSNSRSEMNVSTLELGDSALYLCASSPLAGDDNEQFFGPGTRLTVL.

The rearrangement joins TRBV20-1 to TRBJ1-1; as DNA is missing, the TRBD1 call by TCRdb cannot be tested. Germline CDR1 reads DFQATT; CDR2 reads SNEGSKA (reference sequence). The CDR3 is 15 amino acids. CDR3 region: CSASGTGTLNTEAFF.

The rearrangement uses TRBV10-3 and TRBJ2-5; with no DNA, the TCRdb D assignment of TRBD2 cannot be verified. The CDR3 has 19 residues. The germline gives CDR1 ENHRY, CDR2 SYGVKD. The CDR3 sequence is CATWRGLAGVIEQVETQYF.

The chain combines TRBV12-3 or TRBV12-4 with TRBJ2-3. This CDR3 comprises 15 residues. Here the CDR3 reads CASSSDIRRTDTQYF.

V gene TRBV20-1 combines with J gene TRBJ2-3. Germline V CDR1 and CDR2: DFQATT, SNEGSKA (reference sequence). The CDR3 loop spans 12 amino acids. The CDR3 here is CSAKDRPDTQYF.

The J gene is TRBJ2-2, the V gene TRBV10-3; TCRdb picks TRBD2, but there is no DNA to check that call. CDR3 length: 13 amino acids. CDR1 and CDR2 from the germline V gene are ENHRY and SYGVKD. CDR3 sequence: CAIAGWGGGELFF.

The CDR3 region is CSARGTSNNEQFF. The chain couples TRBV20-1 to TRBJ2-1; TCRdb's D call, TRBD2, is unchecked because there is no DNA. This CDR3 spans 13 amino acids. Germline V gives CDR1 DFQATT, CDR2 SNEGSKA (reference sequence).

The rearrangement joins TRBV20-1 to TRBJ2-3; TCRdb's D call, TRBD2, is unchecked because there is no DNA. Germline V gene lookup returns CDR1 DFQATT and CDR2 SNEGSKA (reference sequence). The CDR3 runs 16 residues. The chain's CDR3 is CTAGMAGLLSTDTQYF.

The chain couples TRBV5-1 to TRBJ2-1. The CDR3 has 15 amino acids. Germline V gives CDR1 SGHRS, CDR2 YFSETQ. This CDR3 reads CASSLEPHSYNEQFF.

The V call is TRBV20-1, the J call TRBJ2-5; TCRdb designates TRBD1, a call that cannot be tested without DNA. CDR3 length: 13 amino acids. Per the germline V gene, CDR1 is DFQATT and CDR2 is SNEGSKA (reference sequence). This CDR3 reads CSAPTTGGKTQYF.

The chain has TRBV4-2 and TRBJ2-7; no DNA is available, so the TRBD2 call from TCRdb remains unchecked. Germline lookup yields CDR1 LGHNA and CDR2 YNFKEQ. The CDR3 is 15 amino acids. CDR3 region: CASSHSSGGPYEQYF.

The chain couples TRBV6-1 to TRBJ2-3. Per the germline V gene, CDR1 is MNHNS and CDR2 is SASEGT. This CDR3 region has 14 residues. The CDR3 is CASRPLLAADTQYF.

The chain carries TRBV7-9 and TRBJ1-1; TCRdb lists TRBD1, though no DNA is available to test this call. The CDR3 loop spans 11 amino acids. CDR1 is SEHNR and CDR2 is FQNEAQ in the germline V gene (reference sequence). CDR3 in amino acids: CASSFDREAFF.